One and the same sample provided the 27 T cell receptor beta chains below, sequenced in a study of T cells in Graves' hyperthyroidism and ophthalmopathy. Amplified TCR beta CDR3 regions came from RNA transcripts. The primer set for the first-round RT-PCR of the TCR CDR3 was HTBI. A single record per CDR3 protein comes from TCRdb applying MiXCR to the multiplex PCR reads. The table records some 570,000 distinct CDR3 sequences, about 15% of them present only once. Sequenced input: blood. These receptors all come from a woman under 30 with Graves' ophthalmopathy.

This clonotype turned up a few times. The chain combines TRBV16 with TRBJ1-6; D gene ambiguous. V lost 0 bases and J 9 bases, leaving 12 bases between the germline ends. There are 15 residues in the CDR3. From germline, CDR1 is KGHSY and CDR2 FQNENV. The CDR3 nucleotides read TGTGCCAGCAGCCAATCGAAGGGAGAAGGTTCACCCCTCCACTTT. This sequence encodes CASSQSKGEGSPLHF.

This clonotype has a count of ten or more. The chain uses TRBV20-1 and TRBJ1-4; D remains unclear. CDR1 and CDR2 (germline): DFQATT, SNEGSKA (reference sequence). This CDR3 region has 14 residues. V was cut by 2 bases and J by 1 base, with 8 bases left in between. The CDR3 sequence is CSARTWVTNEKLFF. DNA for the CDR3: TGCAGTGCTAGAACGTGGGTAACTAATGAAAAACTGTTTTTT.

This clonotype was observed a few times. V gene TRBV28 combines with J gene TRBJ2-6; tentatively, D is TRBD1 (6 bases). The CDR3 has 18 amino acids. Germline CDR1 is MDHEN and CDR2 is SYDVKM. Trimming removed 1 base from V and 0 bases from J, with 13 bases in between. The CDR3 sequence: CASSLSGVYASGANVLTF. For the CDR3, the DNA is TGTGCCAGCAGTTTATCAGGGGTTTATGCCTCTGGGGCCAACGTCCTGACTTTC.

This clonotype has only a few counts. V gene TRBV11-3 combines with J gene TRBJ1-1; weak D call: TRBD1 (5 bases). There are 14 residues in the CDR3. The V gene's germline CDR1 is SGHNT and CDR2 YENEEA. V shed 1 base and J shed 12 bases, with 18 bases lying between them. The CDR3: CASSLGIQGTETFF. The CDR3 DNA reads TGTGCCAGCAGCTTAGGTATTCAGGGAACTGAGACTTTCTTT. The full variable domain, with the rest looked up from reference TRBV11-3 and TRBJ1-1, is EAGVVQSPRYKIIEKKQPVAFWCNPISGHNTLYWYLQNLGQGPELLIRYENEEAVDDSQLPKDRFSAERLKGVDSTLKIQPAELGDSAVYLCASSLGIQGTETFFGQGTRLTVV.

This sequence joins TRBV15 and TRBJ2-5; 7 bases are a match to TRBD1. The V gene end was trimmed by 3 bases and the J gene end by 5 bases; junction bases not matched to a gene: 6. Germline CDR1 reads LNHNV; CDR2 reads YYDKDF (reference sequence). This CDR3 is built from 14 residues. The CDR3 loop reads CATSRDRSRETQYF. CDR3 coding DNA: TGTGCCACCAGCAGGGACAGGTCCCGGGAGACCCAGTACTTC.

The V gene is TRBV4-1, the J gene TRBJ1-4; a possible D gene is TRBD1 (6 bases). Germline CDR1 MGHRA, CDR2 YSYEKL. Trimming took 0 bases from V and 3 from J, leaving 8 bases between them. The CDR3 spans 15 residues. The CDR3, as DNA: TGCGCCAGCAGCCAAGAGGGGGCCCCTAATGAAAAACTGTTTTTT. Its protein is CASSQEGAPNEKLFF.

The CDR3 region is CSVPAASNEQFF. The CDR3 region has the DNA TGCAGCGTTCCTGCAGCCAGCAATGAGCAGTTCTTC. The chain carries TRBV29-1 and TRBJ2-1; D is ambiguous. V shed 5 bases and J shed 6 bases, with 11 bases lying between them. CDR3 length: 12 residues. CDR1 is SQVTM and CDR2 is ANQGSEA in the germline V gene.

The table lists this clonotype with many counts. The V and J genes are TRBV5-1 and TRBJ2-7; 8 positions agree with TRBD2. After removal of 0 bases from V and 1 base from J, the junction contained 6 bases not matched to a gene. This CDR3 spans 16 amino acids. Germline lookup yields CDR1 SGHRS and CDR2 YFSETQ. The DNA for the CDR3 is TGCGCCAGCAGCTTGGCCTATAGCGGGAAATCCTACGAGCAGTACTTC. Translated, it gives CASSLAYSGKSYEQYF.

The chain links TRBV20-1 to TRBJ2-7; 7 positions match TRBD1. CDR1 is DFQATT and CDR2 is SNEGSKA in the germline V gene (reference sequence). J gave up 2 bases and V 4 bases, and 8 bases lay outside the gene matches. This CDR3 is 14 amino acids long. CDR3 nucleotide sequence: TGCAGTGCTACCCAGACAGGGACCCCCTACGAGCAGTACTTC. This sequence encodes CSATQTGTPYEQYF.

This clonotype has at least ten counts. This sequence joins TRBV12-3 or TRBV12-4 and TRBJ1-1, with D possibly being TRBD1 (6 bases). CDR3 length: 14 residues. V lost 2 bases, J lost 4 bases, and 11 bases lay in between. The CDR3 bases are TGTGCCAGCAGTTTAAGGGGGGCGGGCACTGAAGCTTTCTTT. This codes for CASSLRGAGTEAFF.

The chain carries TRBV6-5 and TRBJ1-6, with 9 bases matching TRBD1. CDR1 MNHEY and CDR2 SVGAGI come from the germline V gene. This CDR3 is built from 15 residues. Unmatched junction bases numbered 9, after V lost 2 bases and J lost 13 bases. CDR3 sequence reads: CASSYGDREGPPLHF. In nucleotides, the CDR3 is TGTGCCAGCAGTTACGGGGACAGGGAGGGACCGCCCCTCCACTTT.

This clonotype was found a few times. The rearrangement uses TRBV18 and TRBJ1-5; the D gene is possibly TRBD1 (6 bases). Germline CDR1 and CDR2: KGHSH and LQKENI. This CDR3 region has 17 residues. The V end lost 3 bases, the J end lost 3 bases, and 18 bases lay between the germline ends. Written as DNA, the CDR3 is TGTGCCAGCTCACCCCGGGGAGGGGGGGATTTCAATCAGCCCCAGCATTTT. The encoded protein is CASSPRGGGDFNQPQHF.

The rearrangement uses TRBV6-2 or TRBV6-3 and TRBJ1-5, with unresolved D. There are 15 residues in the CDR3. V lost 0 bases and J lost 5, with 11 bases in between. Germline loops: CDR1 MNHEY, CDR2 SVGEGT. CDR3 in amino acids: CASSYSYSRDQPQHF. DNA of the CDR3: TGTGCCAGCAGTTACTCTTACAGTCGGGATCAGCCCCAGCATTTT.

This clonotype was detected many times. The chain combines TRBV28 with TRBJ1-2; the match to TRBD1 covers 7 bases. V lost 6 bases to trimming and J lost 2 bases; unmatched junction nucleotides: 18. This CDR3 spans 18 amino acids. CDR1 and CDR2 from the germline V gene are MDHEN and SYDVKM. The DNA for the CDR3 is TGTGCCAGCAGCCAAGGCAATGGAGGGGGCGGTAGGAACTATGGCTACACCTTC. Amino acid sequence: CASSQGNGGGGRNYGYTF.

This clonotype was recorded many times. The CDR3 loop is CASSGVGNEQFF. In DNA, the CDR3 is TGTGCCAGCAGTGGAGTGGGCAATGAGCAGTTCTTC. V usage is TRBV12-3 or TRBV12-4 and J usage is TRBJ2-1, with D unclear. CDR3 length: 12 residues. The germline V and J ends were trimmed by 5 bases and 6 bases, with 8 bases remaining between them.

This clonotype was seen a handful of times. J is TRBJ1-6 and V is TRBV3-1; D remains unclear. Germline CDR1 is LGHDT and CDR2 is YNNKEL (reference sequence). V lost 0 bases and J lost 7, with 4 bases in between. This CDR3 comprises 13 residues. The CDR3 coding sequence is TGTGCCAGCAGCCAAGAAGGCAATTCACCCCTCCACTTT. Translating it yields CASSQEGNSPLHF.

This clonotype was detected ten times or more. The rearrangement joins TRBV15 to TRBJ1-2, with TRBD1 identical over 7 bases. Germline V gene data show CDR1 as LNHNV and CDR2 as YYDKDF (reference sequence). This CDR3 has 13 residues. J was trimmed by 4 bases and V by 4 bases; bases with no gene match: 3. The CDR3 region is CATSIGTAYGYTF. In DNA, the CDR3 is TGTGCCACCAGCATCGGGACAGCCTATGGCTACACCTTC.

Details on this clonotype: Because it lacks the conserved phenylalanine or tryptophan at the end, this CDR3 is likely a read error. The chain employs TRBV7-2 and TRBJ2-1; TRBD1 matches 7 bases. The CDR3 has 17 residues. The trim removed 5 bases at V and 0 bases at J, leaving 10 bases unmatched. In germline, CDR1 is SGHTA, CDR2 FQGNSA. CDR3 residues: CASSQSRDSASYNEQFS. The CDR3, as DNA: TGTGCCAGCAGCCAAAGCCGGGACAGTGCCTCCTACAATGAGCAGTTCTCC.

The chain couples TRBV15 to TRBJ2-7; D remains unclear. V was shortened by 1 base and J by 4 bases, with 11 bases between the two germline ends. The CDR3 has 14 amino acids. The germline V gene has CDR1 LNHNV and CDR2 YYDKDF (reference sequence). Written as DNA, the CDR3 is TGTGCCACCAGCAGAGGGACGGGCGAATACGAGCAGTACTTC. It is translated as CATSRGTGEYEQYF.

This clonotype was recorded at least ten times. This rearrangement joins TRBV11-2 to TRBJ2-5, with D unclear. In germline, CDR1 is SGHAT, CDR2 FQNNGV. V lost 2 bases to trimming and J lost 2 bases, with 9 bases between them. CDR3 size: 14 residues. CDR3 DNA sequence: TGTGCCAGCAGCTTATCTGGGATTCAAGAGACCCAGTACTTC. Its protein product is CASSLSGIQETQYF. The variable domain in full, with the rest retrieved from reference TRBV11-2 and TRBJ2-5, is EAGVAQSPRYKIIEKRQSVAFWCNPISGHATLYWYQQILGQGPKLLIQFQNNGVVDDSQLPKDRFSAERLKGVDSTLKIQPAKLEDSAVYLCASSLSGIQETQYFGPGTRLLVL.

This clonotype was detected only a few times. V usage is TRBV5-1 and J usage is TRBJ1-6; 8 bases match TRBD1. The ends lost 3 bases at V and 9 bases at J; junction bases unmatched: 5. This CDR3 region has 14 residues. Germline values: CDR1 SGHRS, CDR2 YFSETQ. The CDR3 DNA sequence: TGCGCCAGCAGCTCGGACAGGGCAGGTTCACCCCTCCACTTT. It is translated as CASSSDRAGSPLHF.

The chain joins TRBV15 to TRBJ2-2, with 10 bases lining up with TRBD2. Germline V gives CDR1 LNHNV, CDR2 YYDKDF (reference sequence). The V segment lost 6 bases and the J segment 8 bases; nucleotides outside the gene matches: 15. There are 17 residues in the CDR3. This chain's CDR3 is CATRDPWTSGRRGELFF. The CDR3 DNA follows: TGTGCCACCAGGGATCCCTGGACTAGCGGTCGAAGGGGGGAGCTGTTTTTT.

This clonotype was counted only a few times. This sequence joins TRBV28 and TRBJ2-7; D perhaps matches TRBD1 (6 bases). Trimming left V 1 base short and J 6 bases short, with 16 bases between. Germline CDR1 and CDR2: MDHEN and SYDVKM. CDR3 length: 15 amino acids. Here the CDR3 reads CASSLFTRQVCEQYF. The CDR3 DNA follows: TGTGCCAGCAGTTTATTTACCCGACAGGTATGCGAGCAGTACTTC.

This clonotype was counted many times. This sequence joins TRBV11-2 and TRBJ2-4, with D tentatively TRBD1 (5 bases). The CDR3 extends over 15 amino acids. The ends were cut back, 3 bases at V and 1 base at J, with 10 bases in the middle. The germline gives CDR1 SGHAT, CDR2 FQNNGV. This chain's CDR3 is CASSFEQVAKNIQYF. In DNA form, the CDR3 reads TGTGCCAGCAGCTTCGAACAGGTGGCCAAAAACATTCAGTACTTC.

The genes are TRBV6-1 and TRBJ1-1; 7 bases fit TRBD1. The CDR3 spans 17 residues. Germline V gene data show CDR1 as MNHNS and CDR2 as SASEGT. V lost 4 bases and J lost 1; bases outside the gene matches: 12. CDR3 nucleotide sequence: TGTGCCAGCAGTGCGATTGGTGACAGGGAAAAGAACACTGAAGCTTTCTTT. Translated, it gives CASSAIGDREKNTEAFF.

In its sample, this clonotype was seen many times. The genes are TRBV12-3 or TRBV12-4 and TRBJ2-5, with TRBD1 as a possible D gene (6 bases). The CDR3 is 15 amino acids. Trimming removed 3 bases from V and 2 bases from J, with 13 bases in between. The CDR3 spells CASSFSSQGQETQYF. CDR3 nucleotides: TGTGCCAGCAGTTTTTCGTCACAGGGACAAGAGACCCAGTACTTC.

This CDR3 reads CASSFGDIYEQYF. The CDR3 DNA reads TGTGCCAGCAGTTTTGGGGACATCTACGAGCAGTACTTC. The chain carries TRBV27 and TRBJ2-7; tentatively, D is TRBD1 (6 bases). Looked up from germline, CDR1 is MNHEY and CDR2 is SMNVEV (reference sequence). V was shortened by 3 bases and J by 3 bases, with 9 bases between the two germline ends. The CDR3 length is 13 residues.